This TCR beta chain was found in a study of T cell changes during pregnancy in multiple sclerosis. This clone was seen only a few times. The CDR3 contains 13 residues. Sequenced by immunoSEQ multiplex PCR; TCRdb stores in-frame clones only, minus some. The data hold about 70,000 clones, with approximately 94% observed a single time. The sample consisted of peripheral blood, taken in the third trimester of pregnancy. The sequence derives from a female donor with multiple sclerosis, enrolled in a pregnancy study. This sequence joins TRBV12-2 and TRBJ2-5; the D call TRBD1 from the table was never checked on the DNA. TRBV12-2 constitutes a pseudogene. The CDR3 region has the DNA TGTGCAAGTCGCGGTACAGGGGGAGAGACCCAGTACTTC. It encodes CASRGTGGETQYF.